Below are 8 T cell receptor beta chains sequenced from a single sample in a study of beta chain features in type 1 diabetes. Study findings and constraints: TCRB CDR3s were moderately but significantly shorter in Type 1 diabetes patients in all four CD4+ subsets.

The whole isolated RNA underwent reverse transcription, so sequencing captured expressed TCRB transcripts. Assay: immunoSEQ multiplex PCR; the TCRdb copy retains only in-frame clones and omits some. The repertoire has roughly 700,000 clones, 13% of them found once; the top ten carry less than 0.025%. These receptors are not linked to any known antigen. The sequenced sample was naive CD4+ T cells from blood. The receptors here all came from a young man with type 1 diabetes.

The chain recombines TRBV28 with TRBJ1-5; D possibly corresponds to TRBD1 (5 bases). The V and J ends lost 6 bases and 7 bases respectively, with 10 bases between them. The V gene's germline CDR1 is MDHEN and CDR2 SYDVKM. The CDR3 spans 12 residues. The CDR3 sequence is CASRSGSQPQHF. The CDR3 DNA is TGTGCCAGCAGATCAGGGTCCCAGCCCCAGCATTTT. The whole variable domain, remainder taken from reference TRBV28 and TRBJ1-5, is DVKVTQSSRYLVKRTGEKVFLECVQDMDHENMFWYRQDPGLGLRLIYFSYDVKMKEKGDIPEGYSVSREKKERFSLILESASTNQTSMYLCASRSGSQPQHFGDGTRLSIL.

The rearrangement joins TRBV30 to TRBJ1-3; D not certain. Germline CDR1 reads GTSNPN; CDR2 reads SVGIG (reference sequence). The CDR3 sequence is 14 residues long. Trimming took 0 bases from V and 0 from J, leaving 6 bases between them. CDR3 DNA: TGTGCCTGGAGTGTATCCTACTCTGGAAACACCATATATTTT. Amino acid sequence: CAWSVSYSGNTIYF.

This chain uses TRBV29-1 with TRBJ1-5; D is possibly TRBD1 (6 bases). V lost 5 bases and J lost 2, with 10 bases in between. This CDR3 has 13 residues. The germline V gene has CDR1 SQVTM and CDR2 ANQGSEA. The chain's CDR3 is CSVRGAGNQPQHF. The CDR3 nucleotides read TGCAGCGTTCGGGGGGCGGGCAATCAGCCCCAGCATTTT.

Only a few counts were recorded for this clone. This chain connects TRBV29-1 to TRBJ2-3; D might be TRBD1 (8 bases). The CDR3 has 14 residues. Trimming took 6 bases from V and 5 from J, leaving 18 bases between them. In germline, CDR1 is SQVTM, CDR2 ANQGSEA. CDR3 in DNA: TGCAGCGTCCTACAGGGGGGCGGGGGAGATACGCAGTATTTT. This codes for CSVLQGGGGDTQYF.

This clone was observed a few times. The chain has TRBV29-1 and TRBJ2-7, with D perhaps matching TRBD2 (6 bases). There are 12 residues in the CDR3. The ends were cut back, 0 bases at V and 5 bases at J, with 8 bases in the middle. Germline V CDR1 and CDR2: SQVTM, ANQGSEA. CDR3 nucleotide sequence: TGCAGCGTTGAAGAAGGAGGGCACGAGCAGTACTTC. Its translation is CSVEEGGHEQYF.

Regarding this clone: Other DNA sequences of this sample code for an identical CDR3. This chain joins TRBV19 and TRBJ2-7; D is ambiguous. Trimming removed 6 bases at V and 0 bases at J, with 6 bases between. This CDR3 comprises 12 residues. CDR1 is LNHDA, CDR2 SQIVND, per germline (reference sequence). CDR3 loop: CASRDNSYEQYF. The DNA of the CDR3 is TGTGCCAGTAGAGACAACTCCTACGAGCAGTACTTC.

This clone was counted only a few times. The rearrangement uses TRBV29-1 and TRBJ1-4; possible D gene TRBD1, 5 bases. This CDR3 comprises 13 residues. CDR1 is SQVTM and CDR2 is ANQGSEA in the germline V gene. Trimming took off 5 bases at V and 7 bases at J, with 14 bases between the two ends. CDR3 DNA: TGCAGCGTTCAGGGCATATCTGGTGAAAAACTGTTTTTT. Translation gives CSVQGISGEKLFF.

This clone was counted only a few times. For the CDR3, the DNA is TGCGCCAGCAGCTCCGGGATGGACACTGAAGCTTTCTTT. It is translated as CASSSGMDTEAFF. The chain links TRBV5-1 to TRBJ1-1; D gene unclear. This CDR3 is 13 amino acids long. Germline V gives CDR1 SGHRS, CDR2 YFSETQ. V was pared by 3 bases and J by 3 bases, with 9 bases between.